A single T cell receptor beta chain is shown here with its context. Antigen specificity is unknown. This sample was taken from a study of cytomegalovirus exposure and HLA in healthy donors. Study in general: Earlier work reported some 110 million unique TCR beta sequences from about 180 million T cells.

60 Vbeta and 13 Jbeta primers were used in PCR. Assay: immunoSEQ multiplex PCR; the TCRdb copy retains only in-frame clones and omits some. The sample holds tens of thousands of clones. CDR1 is MDHEN, CDR2 SYDVKM, per germline. CDR3 length: 14 residues. V lost 8 bases and J lost 0, with 14 bases in between. The study, taken as a whole, reports: Reports showed the classifier diagnosing cytomegalovirus status with high specificity and sensitivity. Earlier analysis looked at TCR beta V segments, and most were productive about 87% or about 30% of the time. The majority of TCR sequences were rare, yet some public TCRs appeared in many donors.

Sequencing used PBMCs. The V gene is TRBV28, the J gene TRBJ2-7; D may be TRBD2 (6 bases). This receptor was identified in a female donor in good health and CMV-seropositive. The CDR3 coding sequence is TGTGCCAGCGTGGGGGGTTACTCCTCCTACGAGCAGTACTTC. Protein sequence: CASVGGYSSYEQYF.